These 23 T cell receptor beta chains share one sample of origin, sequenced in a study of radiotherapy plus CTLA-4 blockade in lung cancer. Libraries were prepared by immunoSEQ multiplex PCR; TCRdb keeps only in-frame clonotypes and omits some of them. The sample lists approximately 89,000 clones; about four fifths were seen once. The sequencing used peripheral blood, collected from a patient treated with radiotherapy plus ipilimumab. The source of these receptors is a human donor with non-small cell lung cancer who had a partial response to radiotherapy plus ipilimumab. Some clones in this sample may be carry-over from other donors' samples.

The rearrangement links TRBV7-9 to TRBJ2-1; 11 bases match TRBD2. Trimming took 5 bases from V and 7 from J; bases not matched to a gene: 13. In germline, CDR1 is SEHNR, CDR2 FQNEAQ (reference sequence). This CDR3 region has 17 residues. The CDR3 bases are TGTGCCAGCAGCCGAAACCCAACTAGCGGGGGAAGGAATGAGCAGTTCTTC. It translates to CASSRNPTSGGRNEQFF.

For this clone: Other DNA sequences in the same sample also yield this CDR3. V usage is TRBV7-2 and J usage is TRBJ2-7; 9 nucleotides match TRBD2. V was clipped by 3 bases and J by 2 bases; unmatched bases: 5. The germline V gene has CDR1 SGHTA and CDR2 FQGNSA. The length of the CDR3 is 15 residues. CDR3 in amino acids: CASSLFSGGAYEQYF. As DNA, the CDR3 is TGTGCCAGCAGCTTGTTTAGCGGGGGAGCCTACGAGCAGTACTTC.

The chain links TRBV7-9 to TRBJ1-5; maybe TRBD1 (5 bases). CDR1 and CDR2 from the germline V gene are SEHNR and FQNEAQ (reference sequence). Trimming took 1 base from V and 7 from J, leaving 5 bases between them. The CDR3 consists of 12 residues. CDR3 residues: CASSLEGQPQHF. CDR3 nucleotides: TGTGCCAGCAGCTTAGAGGGGCAGCCCCAGCATTTT.

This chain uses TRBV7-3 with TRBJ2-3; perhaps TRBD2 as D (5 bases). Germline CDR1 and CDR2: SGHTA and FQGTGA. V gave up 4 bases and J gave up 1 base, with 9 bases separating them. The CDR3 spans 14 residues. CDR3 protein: CASSSAAGTDTQYF. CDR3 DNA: TGTGCCAGCAGCTCCGCAGCGGGCACAGATACGCAGTATTTT.

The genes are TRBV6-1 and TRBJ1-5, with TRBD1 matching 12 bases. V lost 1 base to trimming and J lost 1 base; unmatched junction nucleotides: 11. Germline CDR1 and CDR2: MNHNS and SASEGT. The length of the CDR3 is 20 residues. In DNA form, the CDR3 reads TGTGCCAGCAGTGAAGTGTTATTAGGGACAGGGGGCCTGAGCAATCAGCCCCAGCATTTT. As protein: CASSEVLLGTGGLSNQPQHF.

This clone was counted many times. The DNA for the CDR3 is TGTGCCAGCAGCCGAGCGCGGGACGGCAATCAGCCCCAGCATTTT. This translates into CASSRARDGNQPQHF. The chain combines TRBV5-8 with TRBJ1-5, with TRBD1 as a possible D gene (5 bases). Germline CDR1 reads SGHTS; CDR2 reads YDEGEE. The CDR3 loop spans 15 amino acids. V lost 4 bases and J lost 2, with 13 bases in between.

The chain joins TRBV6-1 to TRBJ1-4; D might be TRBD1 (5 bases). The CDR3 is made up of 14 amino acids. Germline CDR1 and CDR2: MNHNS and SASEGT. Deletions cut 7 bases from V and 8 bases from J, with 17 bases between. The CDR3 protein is CASTLGLPREKLFF. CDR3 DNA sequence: TGTGCCAGCACCCTGGGACTACCGAGAGAAAAACTGTTTTTT.

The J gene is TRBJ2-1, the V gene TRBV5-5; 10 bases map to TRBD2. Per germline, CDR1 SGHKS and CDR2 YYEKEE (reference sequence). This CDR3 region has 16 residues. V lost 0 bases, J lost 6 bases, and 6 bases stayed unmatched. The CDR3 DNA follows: TGTGCCAGCAGCTTGGTTAGGACTAGCGGAACCAATGAGCAGTTCTTC. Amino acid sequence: CASSLVRTSGTNEQFF.

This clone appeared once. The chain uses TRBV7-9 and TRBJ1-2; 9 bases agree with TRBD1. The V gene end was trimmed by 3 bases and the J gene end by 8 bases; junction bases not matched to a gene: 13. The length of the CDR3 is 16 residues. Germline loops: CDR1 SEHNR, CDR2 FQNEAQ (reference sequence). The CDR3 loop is CASSFWGRGQGDGYTF. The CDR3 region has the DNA TGTGCCAGCAGCTTTTGGGGGAGGGGACAGGGAGACGGCTACACCTTC.

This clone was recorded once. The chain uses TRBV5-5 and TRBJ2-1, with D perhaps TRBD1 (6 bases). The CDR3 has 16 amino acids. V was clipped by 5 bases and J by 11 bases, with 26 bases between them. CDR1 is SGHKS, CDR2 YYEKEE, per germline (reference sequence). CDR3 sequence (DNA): TGTGCCAGCAGTCCACAGGGAACAGCGCCAACCCTCCAGCAGTTCTTC. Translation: CASSPQGTAPTLQQFF.

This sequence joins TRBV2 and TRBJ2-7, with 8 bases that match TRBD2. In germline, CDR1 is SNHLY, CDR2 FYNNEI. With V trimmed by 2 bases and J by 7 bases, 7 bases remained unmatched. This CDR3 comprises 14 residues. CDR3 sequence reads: CASSEMREVREQYF. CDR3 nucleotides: TGTGCCAGCAGTGAAATGCGGGAGGTCCGGGAGCAGTACTTC.

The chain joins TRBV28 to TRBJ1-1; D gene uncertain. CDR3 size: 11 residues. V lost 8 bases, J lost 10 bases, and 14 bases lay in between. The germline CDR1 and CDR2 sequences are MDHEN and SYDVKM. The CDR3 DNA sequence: TGTGCCAGCTTCCAGTGGCCGCTAGCTTTCTTT. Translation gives CASFQWPLAFF. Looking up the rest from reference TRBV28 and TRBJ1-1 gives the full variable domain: DVKVTQSSRYLVKRTGEKVFLECVQDMDHENMFWYRQDPGLGLRLIYFSYDVKMKEKGDIPEGYSVSREKKERFSLILESASTNQTSMYLCASFQWPLAFFGQGTRLTVV.

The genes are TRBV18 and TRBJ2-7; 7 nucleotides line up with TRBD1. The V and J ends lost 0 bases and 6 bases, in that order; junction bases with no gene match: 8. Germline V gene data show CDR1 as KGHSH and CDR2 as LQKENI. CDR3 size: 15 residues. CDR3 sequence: CASSPPARGPGEQYF. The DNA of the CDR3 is TGTGCCAGCTCACCACCGGCTAGGGGGCCAGGCGAGCAGTACTTC.

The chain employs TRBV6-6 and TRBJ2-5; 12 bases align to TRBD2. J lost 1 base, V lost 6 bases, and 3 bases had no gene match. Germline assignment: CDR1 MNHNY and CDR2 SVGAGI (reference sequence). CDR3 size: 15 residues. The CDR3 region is CASSSTSGGQETQYF. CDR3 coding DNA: TGTGCCAGCAGCTCGACTAGCGGGGGCCAAGAGACCCAGTACTTC.

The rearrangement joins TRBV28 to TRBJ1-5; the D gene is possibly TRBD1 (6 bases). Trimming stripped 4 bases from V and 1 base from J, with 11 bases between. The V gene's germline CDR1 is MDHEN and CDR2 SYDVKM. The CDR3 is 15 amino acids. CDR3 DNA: TGTGCCAGCAGTTACCACAGGGCCAGCAATCAGCCCCAGCATTTT. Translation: CASSYHRASNQPQHF.

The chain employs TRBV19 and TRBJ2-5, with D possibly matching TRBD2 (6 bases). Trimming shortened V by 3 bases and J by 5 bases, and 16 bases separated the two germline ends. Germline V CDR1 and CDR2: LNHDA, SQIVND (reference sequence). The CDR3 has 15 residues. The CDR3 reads CASSIGPGAQETQYF. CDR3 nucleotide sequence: TGTGCCAGTAGTATTGGTCCGGGAGCCCAGGAGACCCAGTACTTC.

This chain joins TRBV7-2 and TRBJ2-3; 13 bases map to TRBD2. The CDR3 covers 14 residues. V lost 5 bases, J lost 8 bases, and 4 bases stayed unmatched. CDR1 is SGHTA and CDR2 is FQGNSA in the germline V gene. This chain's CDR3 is CASSTSGGASTQYF. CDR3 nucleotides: TGTGCCAGCAGCACTAGCGGGGGGGCCTCTACGCAGTATTTT.

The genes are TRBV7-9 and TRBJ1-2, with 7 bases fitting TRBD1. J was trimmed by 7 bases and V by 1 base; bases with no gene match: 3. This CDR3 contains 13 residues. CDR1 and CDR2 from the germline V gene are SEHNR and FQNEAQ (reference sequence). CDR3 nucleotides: TGTGCCAGCAGCTTAGTCACAGGGGTTGGCTACACCTTC. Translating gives CASSLVTGVGYTF.

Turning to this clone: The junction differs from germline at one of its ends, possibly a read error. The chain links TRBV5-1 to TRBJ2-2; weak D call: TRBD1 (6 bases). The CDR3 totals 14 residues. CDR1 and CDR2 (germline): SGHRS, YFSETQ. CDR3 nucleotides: TGCGCCAGCGGCTTGGGACAAAGTGGGGGGGAGCTGTTTTTT. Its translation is CASGLGQSGGELFF.

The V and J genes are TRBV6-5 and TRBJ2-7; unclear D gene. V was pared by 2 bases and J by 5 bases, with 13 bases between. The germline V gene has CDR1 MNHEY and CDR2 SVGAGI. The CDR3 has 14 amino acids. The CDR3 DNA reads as TGTGCCAGCAGTTACACGTCGCGCCGGGACGAGCAGTACTTC. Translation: CASSYTSRRDEQYF.

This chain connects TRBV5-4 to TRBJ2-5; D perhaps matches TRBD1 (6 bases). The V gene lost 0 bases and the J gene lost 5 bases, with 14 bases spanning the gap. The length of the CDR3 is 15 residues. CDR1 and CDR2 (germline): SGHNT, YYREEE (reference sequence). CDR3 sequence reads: CASSLVQGFGETQYF. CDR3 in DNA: TGTGCCAGCAGCTTGGTGCAGGGGTTCGGGGAGACCCAGTACTTC.

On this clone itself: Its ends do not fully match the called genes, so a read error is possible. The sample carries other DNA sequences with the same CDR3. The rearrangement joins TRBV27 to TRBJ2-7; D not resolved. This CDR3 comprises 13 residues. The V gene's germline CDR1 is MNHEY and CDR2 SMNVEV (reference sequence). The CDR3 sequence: CASSRLGTYEQYF. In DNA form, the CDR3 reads TGTGCCAGCAGTCGACTCGGAACCTATGAGCAGTACTTC.

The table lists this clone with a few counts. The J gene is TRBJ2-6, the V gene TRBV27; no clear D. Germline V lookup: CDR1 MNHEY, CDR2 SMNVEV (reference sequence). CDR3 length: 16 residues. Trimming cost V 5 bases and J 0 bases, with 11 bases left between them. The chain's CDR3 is CASSRTIPSGANVLTF. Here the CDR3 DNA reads TGTGCCAGCAGTCGAACTATTCCCTCTGGGGCCAACGTCCTGACTTTC.